This T cell receptor beta chain was identified in a study of CD8 T cells in Susac syndrome. Trimming removed 1 base from V and 7 bases from J, with 20 bases in between. CDR1 and CDR2 (germline): SGHVS, FQNEAQ. The CDR3 extends over 17 amino acids. Random hexamers were used to reverse transcribe the RNA input (about 0.5 to 1 ug). TCRdb used MiXCR to reprocess the immunoSEQ multiplex PCR reads, holding one entry per CDR3 protein. The sample holds fewer than 350,000 distinct CDR3 sequences, about 91% seen once. Sequenced input: CD8+ T cells from PBMCs. The chain recombines TRBV7-8 with TRBJ1-5; weak D call: TRBD1 (5 bases). This sequence originates from a human donor with multiple sclerosis. The CDR3 DNA sequence: TGTGCCAGCAGCTTAGAACCTTCCAGGGAGTCGAGACAGCCCCAGCATTTT. Its protein product is CASSLEPSRESRQPQHF. Variable domain in full (rest from reference TRBV7-8 and TRBJ1-5): GAGVSQSPRYKVAKRGQDVALRCDPISGHVSLFWYQQALGQGPEFLTYFQNEAQLDKSGLPSDRFFAERPEGSVSTLKIQRTQQEDSAVYLCASSLEPSRESRQPQHFGDGTRLSIL.